This T cell receptor (beta chain) was sequenced during a study of cytomegalovirus exposure and HLA in healthy donors. General study findings and limits: Subsequent analysis showed first-cohort TCR clusters tending to co-occur in 95 to 150 validation repertoires. CMV antigen specificity of a few CMV-associated chains was confirmed in vitro. Generally TCR sequences proved uncommon, though certain public TCRs appeared in numerous donors.

Germline CDR1 reads SGHKS; CDR2 reads YYEKEE (reference sequence). CDR3 length equals 17 residues. V trimming: 6 bases; J trimming: 2 bases; junction bases outside the gene matches: 13. Donors were drawn from the approximately 110-subject validation cohort, separate from the 666-subject first cohort. About this clone: The antigen is unknown.

Produced via immunoSEQ multiplex PCR; TCRdb's table is partial and in-frame only. This table has 150,000 to 170,000 clones, 75% to 90% appearing once. Sequences were obtained from PBMCs. V gene TRBV5-5 combines with J gene TRBJ2-3; 9 bases align to TRBD2. This clonotype was obtained from a man aged 18-30 years in good health and CMV-seropositive. The chain's CDR3 is CASTDLAGALTTDTQYF. Written as DNA, the CDR3 is TGTGCCAGCACCGACTTAGCGGGGGCCTTGACCACAGATACGCAGTATTTT.